This TCR beta chain emerged from a study of tumour-infiltrating T cells in Burkitt lymphoma. Across the study: This cohort included all epidemiological subtypes of Burkitt lymphoma. Survival, overall and progression-free, tracked with productive clonality.

The CDR3 length is 17 residues. Germline assignment: CDR1 MDHEN and CDR2 SYDVKM. With 4 bases removed from V and 5 bases from J, the gap between germline ends came to 23 bases. The assay was immunoSEQ multiplex PCR, and TCRdb's table has in-frame clones only and misses some. This sample has thousands of clones, with about 83% found just once. Findings of the study overall: Several public clonotypes were shared across many Burkitt lymphoma patients.

Of note for this clone: Its antigen is as yet unknown.

This receptor was identified in a human donor with Burkitt lymphoma. Sequencing was carried out using tumor tissue. The V gene is TRBV28, the J gene TRBJ2-5, with D perhaps matching TRBD2 (6 bases). The CDR3 DNA follows: TGTGCCAGCAGTTCTAGGCCCCGGGGGATGGAAATGGAGACCCAGTACTTC. This encodes CASSSRPRGMEMETQYF.